The 24 T cell receptor beta chains below all came from one sample that was sequenced in a study of cytomegalovirus exposure and HLA in healthy donors. This table comes from immunoSEQ multiplex PCR, and its TCRdb copy is limited to in-frame clones, with some not included. This table holds 140,000 or so clones, 90% found once. Sequencing input: PBMCs. These receptors all stem from a young woman in good health and CMV-seropositive.

The chain carries TRBV19 and TRBJ1-2, with D possibly being TRBD1 (5 bases). This CDR3 spans 13 amino acids. The V and J ends lost 1 base and 8 bases respectively, with 11 bases between them. In germline, CDR1 is LNHDA, CDR2 SQIVND (reference sequence). This CDR3 reads CASSIVTGVGYTF. Written as DNA, the CDR3 is TGTGCCAGTAGTATAGTTACGGGGGTCGGCTACACCTTC. The full variable domain, with the rest looked up from reference TRBV19 and TRBJ1-2, is DGGITQSPKYLFRKEGQNVTLSCEQNLNHDAMYWYRQDPGQGLRLIYYSQIVNDFQKGDIAEGYSVSREKKESFPLTVTSAQKNPTAFYLCASSIVTGVGYTFGSGTRLTVV.

This chain connects TRBV4-1 to TRBJ1-5, with 10 bases that match TRBD1. The CDR3 runs 14 residues. Per germline, CDR1 MGHRA and CDR2 YSYEKL. J was trimmed by 5 bases and V by 3 bases; bases with no gene match: 1. The CDR3 DNA is TGCGCCAGCAGCCAGGGGACAGGGGATCAGCCCCAGCATTTT. The encoded protein is CASSQGTGDQPQHF.

This clone was counted once. The chain's CDR3 is CASSLGNEQFF. The CDR3 DNA is TGTGCCAGCAGCCTCGGCAATGAGCAGTTCTTC. The chain couples TRBV7-3 to TRBJ2-1; unclear D gene. CDR1 is SGHTA, CDR2 FQGTGA, per germline. The V gene lost 5 bases and the J gene lost 6 bases, with 5 bases spanning the gap. The length of the CDR3 is 11 residues. Supplemented by reference TRBV7-3 and TRBJ2-1, the full variable domain reads GAGVSQTPSNKVTEKGKYVELRCDPISGHTALYWYRQSLGQGPEFLIYFQGTGAADDSGLPNDRFFAVRPEGSVSTLKIQRTERGDSAVYLCASSLGNEQFFGPGTRLTVL.

The J gene is TRBJ1-1, the V gene TRBV10-3; D is perhaps TRBD1 (5 bases). CDR1 and CDR2 (germline): ENHRY, SYGVKD. The CDR3 runs 16 residues. V was pared by 3 bases and J by 2 bases, with 16 bases between. CDR3 protein: CAISDRRGGVNTEAFF. CDR3 bases: TGTGCCATCAGTGATAGGAGGGGCGGGGTAAACACTGAAGCTTTCTTT.

This clone was picked up a small number of times. The chain links TRBV27 to TRBJ1-6; 9 bases line up with TRBD1. Germline assignment: CDR1 MNHEY and CDR2 SMNVEV (reference sequence). V shed 5 bases and J 9 bases; nucleotides not matched to a gene: 5. The CDR3 extends over 14 amino acids. The CDR3 loop is CASSLGTGSSPLHF. The CDR3 DNA is TGTGCCAGCAGTCTCGGGACAGGGAGTTCACCCCTCCACTTT.

The rearrangement uses TRBV28 and TRBJ1-1; D is perhaps TRBD1 (5 bases). The length of the CDR3 is 14 residues. V was trimmed by 4 bases and J by 2 bases, leaving 11 bases between them. CDR1 and CDR2 (germline): MDHEN, SYDVKM. Here the CDR3 DNA reads TGTGCCAGCAGTTGGGGGGTTGCAAACACTGAAGCTTTCTTT. It translates to CASSWGVANTEAFF.

The rearrangement joins TRBV15 to TRBJ2-6; a weak D match, TRBD2 (6 bases). The CDR3 is 18 residues long. The V and J ends lost 1 base and 2 bases respectively, with 15 bases between them. Germline CDR1 and CDR2: LNHNV and YYDKDF (reference sequence). The CDR3 region is CATSRVKREAPGANVLTF. DNA for the CDR3: TGTGCCACCAGCAGAGTGAAGAGGGAGGCTCCTGGGGCCAACGTCCTGACTTTC.

On this clone: An end of the junction differs from the germline gene, which may be a read error. J is TRBJ1-4 and V is TRBV19; possible D gene TRBD1, 5 bases. The V gene's germline CDR1 is LNHDA and CDR2 SQIVND (reference sequence). The CDR3 sequence is 14 residues long. CDR3 nucleotide sequence: TGTGCCAGTAGTATTGTGGAGGCGGGGCGGCCTCTTGTTTTT. Translating gives CASSIVEAGRPLVF.

The chain couples TRBV5-1 to TRBJ2-7; D is ambiguous. CDR3 size: 13 residues. Germline V gene data show CDR1 as SGHRS and CDR2 as YFSETQ. The V end was cut by 5 bases, the J end by 7 bases, with 16 bases between. The chain's CDR3 is CASRENQDREQYF. The CDR3 DNA sequence: TGCGCCAGCAGAGAGAACCAAGATCGGGAGCAGTACTTC.

In DNA, the CDR3 is TGCGCCAGCAGCCAAGAGGGGGGGATCTCTGGAAACACCATATATTTT. Protein: CASSQEGGISGNTIYF. V usage is TRBV4-1 and J usage is TRBJ1-3; weak D call: TRBD1 (5 bases). This CDR3 has 16 residues. Trimming took 0 bases from V and 0 from J, leaving 9 bases between them. Germline CDR1 reads MGHRA; CDR2 reads YSYEKL.

The chain couples TRBV25-1 to TRBJ2-5; 7 nucleotides line up with TRBD2. This CDR3 region has 13 residues. Germline CDR1 MGHDK, CDR2 SYGVNS. V was clipped by 3 bases and J by 4 bases; unmatched bases: 2. The CDR3 DNA sequence: TGTGCCAGCAGTGAGGAGCGGGGAGAGACCCAGTACTTC. It yields the protein CASSEERGETQYF.

This chain joins TRBV2 and TRBJ1-1; D is perhaps TRBD1 (5 bases). Trimming cost V 8 bases and J 6 bases, with 25 bases left between them. Germline V gives CDR1 SNHLY, CDR2 FYNNEI. The CDR3 is 16 residues long. CDR3 in amino acids: CASAETLPGTRAEAFF. In nucleotides, the CDR3 is TGTGCCAGCGCGGAAACCTTACCCGGGACTCGGGCTGAAGCTTTCTTT.

As DNA, the CDR3 is TGTGCCAGCAGCTTGTCACAGTTCTACAATGAGCAGTTCTTC. Its translation: CASSLSQFYNEQFF. This chain uses TRBV5-4 with TRBJ2-1; D uncertain. Trimming removed 1 base at V and 3 bases at J, with 8 bases between. Germline CDR1 and CDR2: SGHNT and YYREEE (reference sequence). This CDR3 region has 14 residues.

CDR3 loop: CSVEVGGTDTQYF. CDR3 sequence (DNA): TGCAGCGTTGAAGTCGGAGGAACAGATACGCAGTATTTT. The chain is built from TRBV29-1 and TRBJ2-3; a possible D gene is TRBD2 (5 bases). Germline CDR1 reads SQVTM; CDR2 reads ANQGSEA. The CDR3 has 13 amino acids. The V end was cut by 1 base, the J end by 3 bases, with 8 bases between.

V and J are TRBV19 and TRBJ1-4, with 8 bases identical to TRBD1. The CDR3 is made up of 14 amino acids. The germline V gene encodes CDR1 LNHDA and CDR2 SQIVND (reference sequence). V shed 7 bases and J 0 bases; nucleotides not matched to a gene: 1. In DNA form, the CDR3 reads TGTGCCAGTAAGGGACAGGCAACTAATGAAAAACTGTTTTTT. This gives the protein CASKGQATNEKLFF. The full variable domain, with the rest looked up from reference TRBV19 and TRBJ1-4, is DGGITQSPKYLFRKEGQNVTLSCEQNLNHDAMYWYRQDPGQGLRLIYYSQIVNDFQKGDIAEGYSVSREKKESFPLTVTSAQKNPTAFYLCASKGQATNEKLFFGSGTQLSVL.

V usage is TRBV18 and J usage is TRBJ2-5; a weak D match, TRBD1 (6 bases). The germline V gene has CDR1 KGHSH and CDR2 LQKENI. This CDR3 region has 14 residues. With 3 bases removed from V and 1 base from J, the gap between germline ends came to 9 bases. CDR3: CASSPGQTQETQYF. The CDR3 coding sequence is TGTGCCAGCTCACCTGGACAGACCCAAGAGACCCAGTACTTC.

The chain has TRBV6-1 and TRBJ2-5; 12 positions match TRBD1. V shed 0 bases, J shed 5 bases, and the junction held 7 bases outside the gene matches. The CDR3 length is 17 residues. The germline V gene encodes CDR1 MNHNS and CDR2 SASEGT. The CDR3 sequence is CASSEAGTGGDWETQYF. The CDR3 DNA reads TGTGCCAGCAGTGAAGCTGGGACAGGGGGCGACTGGGAGACCCAGTACTTC.

The chain joins TRBV9 to TRBJ2-1; D is perhaps TRBD2 (5 bases). This CDR3 comprises 14 residues. Germline V gene sequence: CDR1 SGDLS, CDR2 YYNGEE. Trimming pared 2 bases from V and 5 bases from J, leaving 11 bases between. CDR3 in DNA: TGTGCCAGCAGCGTGAAAGCGACTAACAATGAGCAGTTCTTC. Its translation: CASSVKATNNEQFF.

The rearrangement joins TRBV7-2 to TRBJ2-7; D gene ambiguous. The V gene lost 5 bases and the J gene lost 1 base, with 12 bases spanning the gap. The CDR3 has 14 amino acids. Germline CDR1 is SGHTA and CDR2 is FQGNSA. The CDR3 bases are TGTGCCAGCAGCGTTCGATTACGGTCCTACGAGCAGTACTTC. It specifies CASSVRLRSYEQYF.

The V call is TRBV28, the J call TRBJ1-1; weak D call: TRBD1 (5 bases). This CDR3 has 14 amino acids. The germline gives CDR1 MDHEN, CDR2 SYDVKM. V dropped 2 bases and J dropped 3 bases, with 10 bases sitting between them. This chain's CDR3 is CASSLQGMYTEAFF. The CDR3 DNA reads as TGTGCCAGCAGTTTACAGGGCATGTACACTGAAGCTTTCTTT.

The V and J genes are TRBV2 and TRBJ1-1, with 7 bases that match TRBD1. V lost 4 bases and J lost 1; bases outside the gene matches: 0. This CDR3 has 13 amino acids. Germline loops: CDR1 SNHLY, CDR2 FYNNEI. As DNA, the CDR3 is TGTGCCAGCAGTGGGGACAGGAACACTGAAGCTTTCTTT. Translated, it gives CASSGDRNTEAFF.

The J gene is TRBJ2-7, the V gene TRBV6-1; weak D call: TRBD2 (6 bases). Germline V gives CDR1 MNHNS, CDR2 SASEGT. This CDR3 contains 15 residues. The V gene lost 1 base and the J gene lost 6 bases, with 16 bases spanning the gap. The CDR3: CASSEGRLVQSEQYF. For the CDR3, the DNA is TGTGCCAGCAGTGAAGGTCGACTAGTTCAGTCCGAGCAGTACTTC.

This chain links TRBV28 with TRBJ2-7; TRBD2 aligns across 8 bases. V shed 2 bases, J shed 0 bases, and the junction held 0 bases outside the gene matches. Looked up from germline, CDR1 is MDHEN and CDR2 is SYDVKM. CDR3 length: 14 amino acids. CDR3 in amino acids: CASSLSGGSYEQYF. The CDR3 bases are TGTGCCAGCAGTTTAAGCGGGGGCTCCTACGAGCAGTACTTC. Together with reference TRBV28 and TRBJ2-7, the CDR3 gives the full variable domain: DVKVTQSSRYLVKRTGEKVFLECVQDMDHENMFWYRQDPGLGLRLIYFSYDVKMKEKGDIPEGYSVSREKKERFSLILESASTNQTSMYLCASSLSGGSYEQYFGPGTRLTVT.

The CDR3 loop reads CASSPPGDPGELFF. CDR3 sequence (DNA): TGTGCCAGCTCACCACCCGGGGATCCCGGGGAGCTGTTTTTT. This rearrangement joins TRBV18 to TRBJ2-2, with D possibly TRBD2 on 5 matching bases. The CDR3 is made up of 14 amino acids. V gave up 0 bases and J gave up 6 bases, with 8 bases separating them. The germline gives CDR1 KGHSH, CDR2 LQKENI.